This T cell receptor beta chain is from a study of shared clonotypes between healthy human individuals (TCRdb year 2020). Some background on the complete study: The cohort included a few men and a couple of women between 18 and 49 years of age. For each donor, three plates each were used for CD4 naive and CD4 memory, two plates were used for CD8 naive, and one plate was used for CD8 memory. To estimate repertoire size and how much clonotype sharing occurs between individuals, the study deeply sequenced the blood TCR repertoires of roughly 5 healthy adults. To increase sequencing depth and limit assay-specific biases, different laboratories used diverse techniques to prepare libraries and sequence TCR repertoires. Leukapheresis yielded between about 0.9 and 9.5 billion PBMCs per donor. Summary of the overall study and its limitations: Pairwise subsampling indicated that sequencing depth was expected to affect the degree of clonotype sharing among donors. Sharing across a handful of donors was observed for roughly 5.4% of naive CD4, under 4% of naive CD8, about 2.3% of memory CD4, and approximately 0.41% of memory CD8 clonotypes. Incomplete sequencing was indicated by rarefaction of sorted-subset datasets, despite the large sequencing depth. Sampling was restricted to blood, and TCR repertoires in tissue are likely to differ from TCR repertoires in blood. Higher generation probabilities were observed for clonotypes shared by all four sorted-subset donors than for non-shared clonotypes. Naive subsets generally had larger estimated clonotype richness than memory subsets. The small number of donors limited the genetic and exposure-history diversity represented.

The donors were healthy, HIV-negative adults with no recently reported acute infections or vaccinations. Every donor was a Caucasian adult residing in Nashville, Tennessee, USA. Magnetic negative selection was used to enrich CD4+ T cells, after which naive cells were positively selected on CD45RA and the negative fraction became the memory subset. After blood collection by leukapheresis, PBMCs were isolated using Ficoll-Histopaque density gradient centrifugation and then cryopreserved in the vapor phase of liquid nitrogen. Purity and quantity of every magnetically sorted T cell population were checked by analytical flow cytometry. From each sorted fraction, genomic DNA was isolated and quantified by UV absorbance on a Nanodrop 2000c. Using the deep immunoSEQ assay, TCR CDR3 regions were amplified from genomic DNA by multiplex PCR. Extracted genomic DNA from each cell subset was distributed evenly across all wells of several immunoSEQ 96-well plates, and each plate was treated as a replicate. For sorted subsets, each replicate PCR was loaded with 200 ng genomic DNA, equivalent to 30,000 or so T cell genomes. Purified libraries were quantified with a Qubit 3.0 fluorometer, sized on a Bioanalyzer 2100, and re-quantified with the KAPA Library Quantification kit. Every immunoSEQ 96-well plate was sequenced on a dedicated single-read 150-cycle Illumina NextSeq 550 flow cell. As for the authors' bioinformatics: The immunoSEQ output contained only junctional sequences without quality scores, so filtering could not match that applied to full-length reads. Sequences were annotated with PyIR, a Python wrapper for IgBLAST v1.9, using IMGT germline references to assign V/J genes and CDR3. Reads were filtered out if the reads had weak V/J assignments (E-value above 1e-6), no CDR3, stop codons, out-of-frame junctions, or ambiguous translated residues. V3J clonotypes were defined as sequences sharing the same inferred V gene, J gene, and CDR3 amino acid sequence. Percentage overlap between repertoires was calculated by dividing the number of shared unique clonotypes by the size of the smaller repertoire. RTK rarefaction, the Chao1 estimator, and Recon v2.1 estimates of unobserved clonotypes were used to assess repertoire richness. OLGA was used to compute generation probabilities for all TCRbeta clonotypes that the gDNA method yielded from a few donors. TCRdb provides this immuneACCESS table in a form limited to in-frame rearrangements. Some clones are lacking; in checked studies, under half of them reflect an unresolved V gene, and why the rest are absent is not known. The DNA gave D and trimming, while V, J and clone size come from that table. Counted in this sample were around 1,000,000 clones; 60% to 80% of them appeared once. Approximately 0.95% of the sample comes from the top ten.

Turning to this clone: No cognate antigen has been identified for it. The junction shows a germline mismatch at one end, possibly a read error.

This TCR was recovered from a young man in good health. Some clones in this sample may be carry-over from other donors' samples. Sequencing input: memory CD4+ T cells from PBMCs. This specimen's cell subset or site label, interpreted: CD45RA-negative fraction.

The nucleotide sequence is TGCGCGAGCAGTCCGGGAGGGCTCCAAGAGACCCAGTACTTC. Its product reads: CASSPGGLQETQYF. This sequence uses TRBV5-1 and TRBJ2-5; a stretch of 8 junction bases matches TRBD2. Via the germline V gene, CDR1 is SGHRS and CDR2 YFSETQ. Inclusive of the bounding cysteine and phenylalanine, the CDR3 is 14 residues long. Only the CDR3 DNA is retained, 42 bases long and in frame from the first base.